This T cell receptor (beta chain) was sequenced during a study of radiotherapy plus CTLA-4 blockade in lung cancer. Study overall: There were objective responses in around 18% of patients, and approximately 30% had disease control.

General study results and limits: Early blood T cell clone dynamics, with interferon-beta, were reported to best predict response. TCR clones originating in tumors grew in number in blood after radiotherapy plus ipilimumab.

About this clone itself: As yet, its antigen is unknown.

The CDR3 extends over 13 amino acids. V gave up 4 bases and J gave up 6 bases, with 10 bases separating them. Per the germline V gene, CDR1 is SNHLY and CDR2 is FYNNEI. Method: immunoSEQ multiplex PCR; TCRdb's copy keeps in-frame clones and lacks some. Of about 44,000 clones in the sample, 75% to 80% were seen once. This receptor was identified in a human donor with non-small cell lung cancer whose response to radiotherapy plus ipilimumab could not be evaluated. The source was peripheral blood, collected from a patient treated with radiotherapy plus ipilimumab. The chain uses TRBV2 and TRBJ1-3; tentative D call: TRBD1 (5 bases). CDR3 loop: CASSGQPPNTIYF. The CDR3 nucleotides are TGTGCCAGCAGTGGACAGCCTCCAAACACCATATATTTT.